The present entry profiles one T cell receptor (beta chain) with its context. Its target is unknown. These data are taken from a study of graft-versus-host responses after intestinal transplantation. Study overall: Recipients got multivisceral, liver-intestinal, or isolated intestinal transplants. All recipients got anti-thymocyte globulin induction, then tacrolimus and steroids for roughly three years. General study points: Some patients had graft-donor T cell macrochimerism. In their allografts, the ratios of graft-versus-host to host-versus-graft T cell clones were high. GvH clones were identified in recipient marrow, with some first appearing in ileum or blood.

Here immunoSEQ multiplex PCR was the method, and the copy in TCRdb shows in-frame clones only, minus some. The sample shows over a thousand clones, around 87% of them seen only once. The CDR3 has 16 residues. The input for sequencing was PBMCs, taken about 33 days after intestinal transplant. This receptor was identified in a human patient who received an intestinal transplant, so some T cells may come from the graft donor. The chain has TRBV21-1 and TRBJ1-2. TRBV21-1 is classified as a pseudogene. The CDR3 spells CASSKKWEIYSYGYTF. In nucleotides, the CDR3 is TGTGCCAGCAGCAAAAAATGGGAGATATACAGCTATGGCTACACCTTC.